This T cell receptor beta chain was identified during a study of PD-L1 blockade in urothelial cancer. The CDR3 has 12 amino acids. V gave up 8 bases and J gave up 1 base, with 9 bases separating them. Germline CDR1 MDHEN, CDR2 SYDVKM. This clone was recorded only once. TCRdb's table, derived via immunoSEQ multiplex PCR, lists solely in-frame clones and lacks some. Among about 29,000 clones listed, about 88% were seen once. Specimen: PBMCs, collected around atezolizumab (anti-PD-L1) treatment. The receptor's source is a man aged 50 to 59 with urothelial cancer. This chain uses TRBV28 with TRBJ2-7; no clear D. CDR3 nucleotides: TGTGCCAGCCAGACTGAGTCCTACGAGCAGTACTTC. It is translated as CASQTESYEQYF. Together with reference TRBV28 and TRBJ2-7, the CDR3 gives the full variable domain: DVKVTQSSRYLVKRTGEKVFLECVQDMDHENMFWYRQDPGLGLRLIYFSYDVKMKEKGDIPEGYSVSREKKERFSLILESASTNQTSMYLCASQTESYEQYFGPGTRLTVT.